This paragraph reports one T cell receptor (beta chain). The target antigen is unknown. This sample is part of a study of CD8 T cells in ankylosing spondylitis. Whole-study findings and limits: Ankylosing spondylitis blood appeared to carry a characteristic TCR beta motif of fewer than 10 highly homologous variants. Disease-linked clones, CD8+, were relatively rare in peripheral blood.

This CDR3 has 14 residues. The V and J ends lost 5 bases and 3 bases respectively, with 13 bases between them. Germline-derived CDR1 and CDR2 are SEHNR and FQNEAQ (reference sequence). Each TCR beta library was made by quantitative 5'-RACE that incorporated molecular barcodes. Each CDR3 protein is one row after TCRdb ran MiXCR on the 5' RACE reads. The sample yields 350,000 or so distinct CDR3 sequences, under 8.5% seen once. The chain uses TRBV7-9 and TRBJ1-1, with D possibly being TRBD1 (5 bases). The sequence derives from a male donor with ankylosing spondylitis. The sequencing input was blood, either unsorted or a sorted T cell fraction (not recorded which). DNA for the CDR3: TGTGCCAGCAGCCAAGACAGTCATTACACTGAAGCTTTCTTT. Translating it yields CASSQDSHYTEAFF.